The 31 T cell receptor beta chains below were found in one sample sequenced in a study of identifying expanded T cells in peripheral blood. Method: immunoSEQ multiplex PCR; TCRdb's copy keeps in-frame clones and lacks some. The data show some 100,000 clones, roughly 89% seen once. The sequencing sample was made of blood. These receptors originate from a person aged 18 to 75 in good health.

This clone occurred once. The CDR3 DNA reads as TGTGCCAGCAGCTTAAGACAGGTGCAGACCCAGTACTTC. Translation gives CASSLRQVQTQYF. This chain joins TRBV7-2 and TRBJ2-5; perhaps TRBD1 as D (6 bases). The germline V gene encodes CDR1 SGHTA and CDR2 FQGNSA. V was trimmed by 2 bases and J by 6 bases, leaving 10 bases between them. The CDR3 totals 13 residues.

The chain joins TRBV5-1 to TRBJ1-1; no clear D gene. The ends were cut back, 7 bases at V and 4 bases at J, with 17 bases in the middle. Germline-derived CDR1 and CDR2 are SGHRS and YFSETQ. This CDR3 spans 14 amino acids. The CDR3 spells CASSENAGSTEAFF. CDR3 DNA: TGCGCCAGCTCAGAAAATGCGGGGAGCACTGAAGCTTTCTTT.

J is TRBJ2-7 and V is TRBV5-1; unclear D gene. V lost 4 bases and J 1 base, leaving 9 bases between the germline ends. The CDR3 is 13 amino acids. From germline, CDR1 is SGHRS and CDR2 YFSETQ. The CDR3 here is CASSPAASYEQYF. CDR3 nucleotides: TGCGCCAGCAGCCCCGCCGCTTCCTACGAGCAGTACTTC.

V is TRBV6-4 and J is TRBJ1-6; TRBD1 is a possible D gene (5 bases). The CDR3 covers 15 residues. Trimming stripped 6 bases from V and 7 bases from J, with 16 bases between. Looked up from germline, CDR1 is MRHNA and CDR2 is SNTAGT. CDR3 sequence: CASRPTQGSNSPLHF. In nucleotides, the CDR3 is TGTGCCAGCAGGCCCACGCAGGGATCAAATTCACCCCTCCACTTT.

This sequence joins TRBV7-2 and TRBJ1-6, with a tentative D call TRBD1 (5 bases). In germline, CDR1 is SGHTA, CDR2 FQGNSA. The CDR3 runs to 15 residues. Deletions cut 4 bases from V and 7 bases from J, with 14 bases between. CDR3 sequence reads: CASSSGPGGNSPLHF. The CDR3 region has the DNA TGTGCCAGCAGCTCGGGGCCCGGAGGGAATTCACCCCTCCACTTT. Drawing the rest from reference TRBV7-2 and TRBJ1-6, the complete variable domain is GAGVSQSPSNKVTEKGKDVELRCDPISGHTALYWYRQSLGQGLEFLIYFQGNSAPDKSGLPSDRFSAERTGGSVSTLTIQRTQQEDSAVYLCASSSGPGGNSPLHFGNGTRLTVT.

The J gene is TRBJ1-3, the V gene TRBV4-2; D perhaps matches TRBD1 (6 bases). Trimming removed 3 bases at V and 0 bases at J, with 15 bases between. CDR1 and CDR2 (germline): LGHNA, YNFKEQ. This CDR3 contains 17 residues. CDR3 amino acids: CASSQVGGQLSGNTIYF. CDR3 in DNA: TGTGCCAGCAGCCAGGTGGGAGGACAGCTCTCTGGAAACACCATATATTTT.

V and J are TRBV15 and TRBJ2-3; unclear D gene. This CDR3 contains 12 residues. Germline values: CDR1 LNHNV, CDR2 YYDKDF (reference sequence). V lost 1 base and J 6 bases, leaving 5 bases between the germline ends. CDR3 in amino acids: CATSRGRDTQYF. CDR3 coding DNA: TGTGCCACCAGCAGAGGGCGCGATACGCAGTATTTT.

CDR3 nucleotide sequence: TGTGCCAGCAGTGAATCAGGAGACACTTCGGGGACCCAGTACTTC. It specifies CASSESGDTSGTQYF. The chain couples TRBV25-1 to TRBJ2-5; D not certain. Germline assignment: CDR1 MGHDK and CDR2 SYGVNS. The CDR3 is 15 residues long. V shed 1 base and J shed 7 bases, with 16 bases lying between them.

This clone came up many times. CDR3 nucleotides: TGTGCCAGCAGTGAAGGTAGCTCTGGGGCCAACGTCCTGACTTTC. Protein: CASSEGSSGANVLTF. The V gene is TRBV6-1, the J gene TRBJ2-6, with D hard to call. The V and J ends lost 1 base and 0 bases respectively, with 4 bases between them. Germline CDR1 MNHNS, CDR2 SASEGT. The CDR3 totals 15 residues.

This clone was observed a handful of times. The V and J genes are TRBV29-1 and TRBJ2-7, with a tentative D call TRBD2 (5 bases). This CDR3 contains 10 residues. The V gene lost 7 bases and the J gene lost 7 bases, with 11 bases spanning the gap. CDR1 is SQVTM and CDR2 is ANQGSEA in the germline V gene. The CDR3, as DNA: TGCAGCGCCGTGGAGGTTGAGCAGTACTTC. Translating gives CSAVEVEQYF.

The table lists this clone with a count of one. The chain recombines TRBV5-8 with TRBJ1-4, with 11 nucleotides matching TRBD1. Germline V gene lookup returns CDR1 SGHTS and CDR2 YDEGEE. The CDR3 covers 15 residues. The junction had 7 bases not matched to a gene; V was cut back by 4 bases and J by 8 bases. CDR3 sequence: CASSPGQGAGEKLFF. In DNA form, the CDR3 reads TGTGCCAGCAGCCCTGGACAGGGGGCGGGAGAAAAACTGTTTTTT.

The chain recombines TRBV6-1 with TRBJ1-1; 10 nucleotides line up with TRBD1. With 2 bases clipped from V and 4 bases from J, the junction kept 7 bases outside the gene matches. The CDR3 has 16 residues. Germline CDR1 and CDR2: MNHNS and SASEGT. CDR3 sequence (DNA): TGTGCCAGCAGTGAAAACGGGTGGACAGGGGGCACTGAAGCTTTCTTT. Translation gives CASSENGWTGGTEAFF.

For this clone: A read error may account for a junction end that differs from germline. The chain joins TRBV15 to TRBJ2-7, with D perhaps being TRBD1 or TRBD2 (5 bases each). Germline CDR1 LNHNV, CDR2 YYDKDF (reference sequence). This CDR3 is built from 14 residues. CDR3 residues: CATSREGRRDDRLF. The CDR3 nucleotides read TGTGCCACCAGCAGAGAAGGGCGCCGGGACGATCGCTTGTTC.

DNA for the CDR3: TGTGCCAGCAGCTTAGGAGACAGGGCAACTAATGAAAAACTGTTTTTT. This encodes CASSLGDRATNEKLFF. This chain connects TRBV13 to TRBJ1-4; TRBD1 matches 7 bases. CDR3 length: 16 residues. CDR1 PRHDT and CDR2 FYEKMQ come from the germline V gene (reference sequence). V dropped 0 bases and J dropped 0; count of bases not matched to a gene: 1. The full variable domain, rest sourced from reference TRBV13 and TRBJ1-4, is AAGVIQSPRHLIKEKRETATLKCYPIPRHDTVYWYQQGPGQDPQFLISFYEKMQSDKGSIPDRFSAQQFSDYHSELNMSSLELGDSALYFCASSLGDRATNEKLFFGSGTQLSVL.

This chain connects TRBV6-4 to TRBJ2-1; TRBD2 aligns across 8 bases. In germline, CDR1 is MRHNA, CDR2 SNTAGT. The CDR3 is 14 residues long. V gave up 3 bases and J gave up 10 bases; unmatched junction bases: 8. CDR3 protein: CASSERGGEVEQFF. The CDR3 bases are TGTGCCAGCAGTGAACGGGGGGGGGAGGTGGAGCAGTTCTTC.

The chain couples TRBV25-1 to TRBJ2-2; no firm D call. The CDR3 has 14 amino acids. V lost 2 bases, J lost 3 bases, and 7 bases lay in between. Germline lookup yields CDR1 MGHDK and CDR2 SYGVNS. The CDR3 reads CASSEAAHTGELFF. CDR3 nucleotide sequence: TGTGCCAGCAGTGAAGCGGCGCACACCGGGGAGCTGTTTTTT.

The gene calls are TRBV27 and TRBJ2-5, with D unclear. The CDR3 consists of 11 residues. Germline loops: CDR1 MNHEY, CDR2 SMNVEV (reference sequence). The V end was cut by 6 bases, the J end by 5 bases, with 7 bases between. The CDR3 DNA follows: TGTGCCAGCAGGTCGGTGGAGACCCAGTACTTC. Protein sequence: CASRSVETQYF.

The J gene is TRBJ2-2, the V gene TRBV5-1, with TRBD2 identical over 10 bases. V lost 5 bases and J lost 2; bases outside the gene matches: 6. This CDR3 comprises 16 residues. CDR1 SGHRS and CDR2 YFSETQ come from the germline V gene. The CDR3 here is CASSFSSGGNTGELFF. CDR3 DNA: TGCGCCAGCAGTTTCTCTAGCGGGGGAAACACCGGGGAGCTGTTTTTT.

The V and J genes are TRBV7-2 and TRBJ2-1, with D possibly being TRBD1 or TRBD2 (5 bases each). Between the trimmed V and J ends, which lost 4 bases and 3 bases, there was a span of 13 bases. CDR1 is SGHTA, CDR2 FQGNSA, per germline. CDR3 length: 15 residues. As DNA, the CDR3 is TGTGCCAGCAGCTCCGGGACGTCTTTCTACAATGAGCAGTTCTTC. Translated: CASSSGTSFYNEQFF. Full variable domain (rest looked up from reference TRBV7-2 and TRBJ2-1): GAGVSQSPSNKVTEKGKDVELRCDPISGHTALYWYRQSLGQGLEFLIYFQGNSAPDKSGLPSDRFSAERTGGSVSTLTIQRTQQEDSAVYLCASSSGTSFYNEQFFGPGTRLTVL.

This clone was detected only a few times. The V and J genes are TRBV6-5 and TRBJ1-1; no reliable D call. The germline V gene encodes CDR1 MNHEY and CDR2 SVGAGI. CDR3 length: 14 residues. Trimming left V 6 bases short and J 4 bases short, with 15 bases between. The CDR3 loop is CASRSTRTGTEAFF. CDR3 bases: TGTGCCAGCAGGTCCACTCGAACTGGCACTGAAGCTTTCTTT.

The rearrangement uses TRBV7-6 and TRBJ1-3; D unresolved. The germline V and J ends were trimmed by 4 bases and 2 bases, with 12 bases remaining between them. This CDR3 has 15 amino acids. In germline, CDR1 is SGHVS, CDR2 FNYEAQ. The CDR3 region is CASSSPHTPGNTIYF. The DNA of the CDR3 is TGTGCCAGCAGCTCCCCACACACCCCTGGAAACACCATATATTTT.

This chain connects TRBV30 to TRBJ1-3, with TRBD1 matching over 9 bases. The germline V gene encodes CDR1 GTSNPN and CDR2 SVGIG (reference sequence). The V and J ends lost 2 bases and 2 bases, in that order; junction bases with no gene match: 4. This CDR3 comprises 15 residues. CDR3: CAWSPQGAAGNTIYF. For the CDR3, the DNA is TGTGCCTGGAGTCCACAGGGGGCGGCTGGAAACACCATATATTTT.

V and J are TRBV6-1 and TRBJ2-3, with TRBD2 identical over 14 bases. Germline lookup yields CDR1 MNHNS and CDR2 SASEGT. V lost 2 bases to trimming and J lost 8 bases; unmatched junction nucleotides: 12. There are 18 residues in the CDR3. DNA of the CDR3: TGTGCCAGCAGTGAAACTAGGAGGACTAGCGGGGGGATGAGTACGCAGTATTTT. Translating it yields CASSETRRTSGGMSTQYF.

The gene calls are TRBV27 and TRBJ2-1; tentative D call: TRBD2 (7 bases). Deletions cut 10 bases from V and 2 bases from J, with 15 bases between. Looked up from germline, CDR1 is MNHEY and CDR2 is SMNVEV (reference sequence). CDR3 length: 14 amino acids. The CDR3 DNA is TGTGCCATCTATTCGGGGGGCCCCTACAATGAGCAGTTCTTC. Its translation is CAIYSGGPYNEQFF.

The chain combines TRBV6-5 with TRBJ2-3, with 9 bases matching TRBD1. Germline values: CDR1 MNHEY, CDR2 SVGAGI. The CDR3 is made up of 13 amino acids. The V gene end was trimmed by 6 bases and the J gene end by 3 bases; junction bases not matched to a gene: 1. The CDR3 bases are TGTGCCAGCAGCGGACAGGGGACAGATACGCAGTATTTT. Protein product: CASSGQGTDTQYF.

This sequence joins TRBV7-2 and TRBJ1-6; D might be TRBD1 (5 bases). The CDR3 has 14 residues. The germline V gene encodes CDR1 SGHTA and CDR2 FQGNSA. Trimming stripped 6 bases from V and 5 bases from J, with 11 bases between. This CDR3 reads CASSNRQNNSPLHF. The CDR3, as DNA: TGTGCCAGCAGTAATCGACAGAATAATTCACCCCTCCACTTT.

CDR3 in DNA: TGTGCCAGCAGGGAGGGGACAGGGTATGGCTACACCTTC. It is translated as CASREGTGYGYTF. The chain combines TRBV28 with TRBJ1-2, with TRBD1 identical over 9 bases. Losses at the gene ends were 6 bases for V and 5 bases for J; bases not matched to a gene: 4. The length of the CDR3 is 13 residues. Germline V gene sequence: CDR1 MDHEN, CDR2 SYDVKM.

This clone was detected once. The genes are TRBV7-8 and TRBJ2-7; tentative D call: TRBD2 (6 bases). The germline V gene encodes CDR1 SGHVS and CDR2 FQNEAQ. The CDR3 is 17 amino acids. The germline V and J ends were trimmed by 1 base and 4 bases, with 20 bases remaining between them. The CDR3 DNA reads as TGTGCCAGCAGCTTAGAGTTGAAGCGGACGGGGACTTACGAGCAGTACTTC. It translates to CASSLELKRTGTYEQYF.

The chain combines TRBV4-2 with TRBJ2-7; D call uncertain. The CDR3 loop spans 11 amino acids. Trimming shortened V by 1 base and J by 4 bases, and 2 bases separated the two germline ends. Germline CDR1 reads LGHNA; CDR2 reads YNFKEQ. The CDR3, as DNA: TGTGCCAGCAGCCAAGCTTACGAGCAGTACTTC. Translated, it gives CASSQAYEQYF.

The chain links TRBV27 to TRBJ2-3; D is possibly TRBD1 (6 bases). The CDR3 contains 13 residues. V lost 7 bases, J lost 4 bases, and 12 bases lay in between. In germline, CDR1 is MNHEY, CDR2 SMNVEV (reference sequence). The CDR3 coding sequence is TGTGCCAGCACACAGGGTTTTTCAGATACGCAGTATTTT. It encodes CASTQGFSDTQYF.

This CDR3 reads CASSEFWFVGQVSYEQYF. The CDR3 DNA follows: TGTGCCAGCAGTGAATTTTGGTTTGTGGGACAGGTGTCCTACGAGCAGTACTTC. V is TRBV2 and J is TRBJ2-7; 8 bases align to TRBD1. J was trimmed by 1 base and V by 2 bases; bases with no gene match: 13. The CDR3 loop spans 18 amino acids. Germline CDR1 SNHLY, CDR2 FYNNEI.